This T cell receptor (beta chain) was recorded in a study of Graves' ophthalmopathy and Graves' hyperthyroidism. Transcripts of RNA were the source for amplifying TCR beta CDR3 regions. HTBI-primed RT-PCR formed the first round, and a multiplex PCR formed the second. TCRdb called the multiplex PCR reads again in MiXCR, with one record for every CDR3 protein. In the table there are roughly 1.1 million distinct CDR3 sequences, 35% to 40% of which are singletons. Germline lookup yields CDR1 SGHDN and CDR2 FVKESK. This CDR3 spans 15 amino acids. V gave up 4 bases and J gave up 0 bases, with 12 bases separating them. This clonotype was recorded many times. Orbital computed tomography, thyroid ultrasound, TRAb, serum thyroxine and clinical symptoms formed the basis of diagnosis.

Sequencing input: peripheral blood or thyroid tissue (not recorded which). The receptor's source is an adult man with Graves' hyperthyroidism. V is TRBV14 and J is TRBJ1-1; D not certain. The CDR3 region has the DNA TGTGCCAGCAGCCTCAGCCCAGGCCTGAACACTGAAGCTTTCTTT. This sequence encodes CASSLSPGLNTEAFF.